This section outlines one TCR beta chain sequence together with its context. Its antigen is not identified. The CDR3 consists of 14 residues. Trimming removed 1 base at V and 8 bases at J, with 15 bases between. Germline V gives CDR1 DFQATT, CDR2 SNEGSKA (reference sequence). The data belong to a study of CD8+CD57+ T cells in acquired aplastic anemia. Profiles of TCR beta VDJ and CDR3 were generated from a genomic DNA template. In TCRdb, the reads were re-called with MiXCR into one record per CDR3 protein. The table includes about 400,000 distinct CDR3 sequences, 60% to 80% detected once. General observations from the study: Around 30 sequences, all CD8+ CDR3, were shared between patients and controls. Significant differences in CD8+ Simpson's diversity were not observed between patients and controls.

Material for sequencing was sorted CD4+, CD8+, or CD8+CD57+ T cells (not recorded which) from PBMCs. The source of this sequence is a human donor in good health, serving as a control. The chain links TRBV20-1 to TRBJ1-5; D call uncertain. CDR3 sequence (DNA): TGCAGTGCTAGAGTCCGAGCGGTAGAGAAGCCCCAGCATTTT. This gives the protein CSARVRAVEKPQHF.